This T cell receptor beta chain derives from a study of blood T cell repertoires in COVID-19. Study overall: Samples of COVID-19 (acute and convalescent) were obtained from the United States, Italy and Spain. Sources were T cells, B-cell-depleted T cells, or PBMCs; the material itself was cDNA or gDNA.

Per the original methods: Estimates of nucleated cell counts were drawn from the amplification of reference gene primers. Sequencing was performed with immunoSEQ multiplex PCR; in TCRdb, only in-frame clones are kept and a portion is missing. That table furnishes V, J and clone size, whereas the DNA furnished D and trimming. The sample holds about 150,000 clones, approximately 86% seen once. In germline, CDR1 is LGHNA, CDR2 YSLEER. The CDR3 loop spans 17 amino acids. The V segment lost 2 bases and the J segment 7 bases; nucleotides outside the gene matches: 11. This receptor was obtained from a woman aged 60-70 years with active or convalescent COVID-19. Sequencing was carried out using peripheral blood. This chain links TRBV4-3 with TRBJ1-6; 7 positions agree with TRBD1. This CDR3 is CASSQSSTGTVNSPLHF. Written as DNA, the CDR3 is TGCGCCAGCAGCCAATCCTCCACCGGGACAGTAAATTCACCCCTCCACTTT.